This T cell receptor (beta chain) emerged from a study of blood T cell repertoires in COVID-19. Study background: COVID-19 samples, acute and convalescent, were from the United States, Italy and Spain. T cells, B-cell-depleted T cells, or PBMCs provided the cDNA or gDNA that served as material.

Original processing methods: Researchers report that nucleated cell counts were estimated from reference gene primer amplification. This table comes from immunoSEQ multiplex PCR, and its TCRdb copy is limited to in-frame clones, with some not included. V and J calls and clone size come straight from that table; D and trimming were deduced from the DNA. The sample comprises around 200,000 clones, roughly nine tenths of which are singletons, and roughly 12% rests with the top ten. The clonotype was recovered from a woman between 18 and 30 years old who had recovered from COVID-19. The sequencing sample was made of peripheral blood.

CDR3 sequence: CASSMYAYQETQYF. As DNA, the CDR3 is TGTGCCAGTAGTATGTACGCGTACCAAGAGACCCAGTACTTC. The chain employs TRBV19 and TRBJ2-5; D gene unclear. Trimming removed 3 bases at V and 0 bases at J, with 8 bases between. CDR3 length: 14 residues. Per germline, CDR1 LNHDA and CDR2 SQIVND (reference sequence).